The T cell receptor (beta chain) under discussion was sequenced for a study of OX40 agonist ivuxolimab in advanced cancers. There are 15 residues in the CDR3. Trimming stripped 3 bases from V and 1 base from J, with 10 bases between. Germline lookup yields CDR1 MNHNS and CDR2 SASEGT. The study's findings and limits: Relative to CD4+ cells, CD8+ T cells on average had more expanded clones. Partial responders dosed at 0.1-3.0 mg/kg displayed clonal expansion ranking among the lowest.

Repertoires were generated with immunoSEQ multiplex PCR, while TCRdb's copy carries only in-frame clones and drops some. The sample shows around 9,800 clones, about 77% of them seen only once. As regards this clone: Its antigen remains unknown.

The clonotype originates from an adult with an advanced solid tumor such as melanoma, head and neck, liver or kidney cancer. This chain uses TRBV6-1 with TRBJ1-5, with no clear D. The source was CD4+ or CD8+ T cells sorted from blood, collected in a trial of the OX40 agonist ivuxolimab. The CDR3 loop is CASSDAAVSNQPQHF. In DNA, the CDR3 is TGTGCCAGCAGTGATGCGGCGGTCAGCAATCAGCCCCAGCATTTT.